The present T cell receptor beta chain was sequenced within a study of blood T cell repertoires in COVID-19. About the study: From the United States, Italy and Spain came samples of acute and convalescent COVID-19. In each case, the material was cDNA or gDNA derived from T cells, B-cell-depleted T cells, or PBMCs.

Germline V lookup: CDR1 MNHEY, CDR2 SVGAGI. The V end was cut by 7 bases, the J end by 3 bases, with 10 bases between. The CDR3 covers 13 residues. Using immunoSEQ multiplex PCR, the repertoire was profiled, and TCRdb retains in-frame clones only, with some absent. In the table there are over 250,000 clones, more than 85% of which are singletons. Participants spanned ages about 18 to 100 years and resided in about two dozen US areas. What was sequenced was PBMCs or T cells enriched from blood (not recorded which). This chain connects TRBV6-5 to TRBJ1-5; tentative D call: TRBD1 (6 bases). This receptor was obtained from a man in his forties who had recovered from COVID-19. The CDR3 nucleotides are TGTGCCAGCAAGTGGACAGACAATCAGCCCCAGCATTTT. Its protein product is CASKWTDNQPQHF.